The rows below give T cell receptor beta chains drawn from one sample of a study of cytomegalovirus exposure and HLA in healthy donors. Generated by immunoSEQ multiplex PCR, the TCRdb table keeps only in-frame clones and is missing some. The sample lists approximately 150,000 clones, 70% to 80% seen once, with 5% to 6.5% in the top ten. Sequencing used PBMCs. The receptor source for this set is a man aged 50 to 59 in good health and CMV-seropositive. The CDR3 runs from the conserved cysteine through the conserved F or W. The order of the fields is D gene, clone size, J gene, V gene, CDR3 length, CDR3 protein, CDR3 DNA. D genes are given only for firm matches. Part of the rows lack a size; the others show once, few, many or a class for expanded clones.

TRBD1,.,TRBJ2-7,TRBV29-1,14,CSVLRQGSFYEQYF,TGCAGCGTGCTAAGACAGGGGTCATTCTACGAGCAGTACTTC
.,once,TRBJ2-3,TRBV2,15,CASSERSATTDTQYF,TGTGCCAGCAGTGAAAGGAGCGCCACCACAGATACGCAGTATTTT
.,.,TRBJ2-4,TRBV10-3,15,CAISESRSAKNIQYF,TGTGCCATCAGTGAGTCGAGATCAGCCAAAAACATTCAGTACTTC
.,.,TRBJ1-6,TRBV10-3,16,CAITTTEGYRDSPLHF,TGTGCCATCACCACTACCGAGGGCTACAGGGATTCACCCCTCCACTTT
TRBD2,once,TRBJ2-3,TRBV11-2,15,CASSRRGVSTDTQYF,TGTGCCAGCAGCCGACGGGGGGTGAGCACAGATACGCAGTATTTT
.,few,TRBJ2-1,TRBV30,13,CAWTYVGSAEQFF,TGTGCCTGGACGTACGTCGGGTCGGCTGAGCAGTTCTTC
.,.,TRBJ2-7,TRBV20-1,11,CSASSRYEQYF,TGCAGTGCTAGCTCTCGCTACGAGCAGTACTTC
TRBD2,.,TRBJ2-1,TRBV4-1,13,CASSLSGSDEQFF,TGCGCCAGCAGCCTGAGCGGGAGCGATGAGCAGTTCTTC
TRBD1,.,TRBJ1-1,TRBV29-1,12,CSVGDRGNEAFF,TGCAGCGTGGGAGACAGGGGAAACGAAGCTTTCTTT
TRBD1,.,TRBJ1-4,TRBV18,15,CASSPLTGGGEKLFF,TGTGCCAGCTCACCACTGACAGGGGGAGGTGAAAAACTGTTTTTT
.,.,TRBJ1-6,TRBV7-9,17,CASSPTGTTLYNSPLHF,TGTGCCAGCAGTCCAACCGGGACAACGCTTTATAATTCACCCCTCCACTTT
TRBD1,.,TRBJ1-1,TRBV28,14,CASVVGGTVGEAFF,TGTGCCAGCGTTGTAGGAGGGACAGTGGGTGAAGCTTTCTTT
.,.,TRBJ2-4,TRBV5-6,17,CASSTGSTGPAKNIQYF,TGTGCCAGCAGCACCGGCTCAACAGGGCCGGCCAAAAACATTCAGTACTTC
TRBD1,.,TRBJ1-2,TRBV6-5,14,CASSPSTGSYGYTF,TGTGCCAGCAGTCCCTCGACAGGGTCCTATGGCTACACCTTC
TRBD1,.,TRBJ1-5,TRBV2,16,CASSRGQGAINQPQHF,TGTGCCAGCAGCCGGGGACAGGGGGCCATCAATCAGCCCCAGCATTTT
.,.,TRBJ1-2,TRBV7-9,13,CASSQNDFYGYTF,TGTGCCAGCAGCCAGAACGACTTCTATGGCTACACCTTC